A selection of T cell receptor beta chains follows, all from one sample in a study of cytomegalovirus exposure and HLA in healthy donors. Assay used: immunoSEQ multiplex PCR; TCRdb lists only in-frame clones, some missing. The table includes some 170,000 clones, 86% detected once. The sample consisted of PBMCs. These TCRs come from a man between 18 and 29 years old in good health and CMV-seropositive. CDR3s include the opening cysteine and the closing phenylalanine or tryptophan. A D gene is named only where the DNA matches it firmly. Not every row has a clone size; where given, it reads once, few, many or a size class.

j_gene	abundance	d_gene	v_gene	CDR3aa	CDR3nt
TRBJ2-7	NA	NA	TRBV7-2	CASSLWRGSYEQYF	TGTGCCAGCAGCTTATGGCGGGGCTCCTACGAGCAGTACTTC
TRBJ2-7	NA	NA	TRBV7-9	CASSPKTSRYEQYF	TGTGCCAGCAGCCCCAAAACTTCCCGCTACGAGCAGTACTTC
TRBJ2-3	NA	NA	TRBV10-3	CAISDGSSGQYF	TGTGCCATCAGTGACGGGTCGAGTGGACAGTATTTT
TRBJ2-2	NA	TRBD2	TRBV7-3	CASSLTLASGTGELFF	TGTGCCAGCAGCTTAACACTGGCTAGCGGCACCGGGGAGCTGTTTTTT
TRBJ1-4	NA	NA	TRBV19	CASKFSGSEKLFF	TGTGCCAGTAAGTTTTCGGGGAGTGAAAAACTGTTTTTT
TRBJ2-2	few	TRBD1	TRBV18	CASSRQGNTGELFF	TGTGCCAGCTCACGACAGGGGAACACCGGGGAGCTGTTTTTT
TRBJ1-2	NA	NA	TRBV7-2	CAIDSSSNYGYTF	TGTGCCATAGACAGCAGTTCTAACTATGGCTACACCTTC
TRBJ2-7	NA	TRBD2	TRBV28	CASSFPGLAVNEQYF	TGTGCCAGCAGTTTTCCGGGACTAGCGGTAAACGAGCAGTACTTC
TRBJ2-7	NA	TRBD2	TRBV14	CASSPHHWTSGSDEQYF	TGTGCCAGCAGCCCCCATCACTGGACTAGCGGGAGTGACGAGCAGTACTTC
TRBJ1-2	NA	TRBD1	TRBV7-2	CASSLDRGYTF	TGTGCCAGCAGCTTAGACAGGGGATACACCTTC
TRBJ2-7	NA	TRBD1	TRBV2	CASNPRDRDSYEQYF	TGTGCCAGCAACCCCCGGGACAGGGACTCCTACGAGCAGTACTTC
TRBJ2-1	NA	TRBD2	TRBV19	CASSIVSSGSNEQFF	TGTGCCAGTAGTATCGTTTCTAGCGGGAGCAATGAGCAGTTCTTC
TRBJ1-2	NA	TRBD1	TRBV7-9	CASSFQGAVGAGYTF	TGTGCCAGCAGCTTCCAGGGGGCGGTCGGGGCTGGCTACACCTTC
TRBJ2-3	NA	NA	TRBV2	CASSGTSSTDTQYF	TGTGCCAGCAGTGGGACTTCTAGCACAGATACGCAGTATTTT
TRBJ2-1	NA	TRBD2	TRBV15	CATRPREGRGGRGGNEQFF	TGTGCCACCCGTCCGCGGGAGGGAAGGGGTGGTAGGGGTGGAAATGAGCAGTTCTTC
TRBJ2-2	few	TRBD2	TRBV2	CASKRAGVTGELFF	TGTGCCAGCAAGCGAGCGGGAGTCACCGGGGAGCTGTTTTTT